This T cell receptor beta chain was sequenced for a study of T cells in Graves' hyperthyroidism and ophthalmopathy (dated by TCRdb to the late 2010s). Concerning the study at large: Peripheral blood was sampled at the time of initial diagnosis, prior to any treatment. In six Graves' hyperthyroidism patients, the study also compared T-cell repertoires from thyroid tissue with T-cell repertoires from blood. For training and testing, the 95 to 100 patients in the discovery cohort were randomly divided in a 7:3 ratio. Once sampling was done, hyperthyroidism patients were given methimazole at a starting dose of 30 mg daily, whereas ophthalmopathy patients were given high-dose intravenous methylprednisolone. To identify distinguishing TCR V-J signatures, a discovery cohort of 90 to 100 patients was used, comprising some 45 with Graves' ophthalmopathy and around 57 with stable Graves' hyperthyroidism. An independent validation cohort of around 19 hyperthyroidism patients and approximately 17 patients who later progressed to ophthalmopathy tested prospective prediction of ophthalmopathy. The paper reports TCR Vbeta CDR3 sequencing of some 140 peripheral blood samples: some 41 ophthalmopathy, about 75 hyperthyroidism and around 17 progressor patients.

The germline V gene gives CDR1 as SGDLS and CDR2 as YYNGEE. The germline V end is reduced by 3 bases and the J end by 1 base; junction bases left unmatched: 7. From cysteine to phenylalanine, the CDR3 is 15 amino acids long. CDR3 DNA only is kept here, 45 bases in frame from base 1. A patient counted as having stable Graves' hyperthyroidism if no progression to ophthalmopathy occurred over 18 months of follow-up. Hyperthyroidism patients were newly diagnosed, had a disease duration of under 2 months, and were aged 18 to 65 years. Patients with uncontrolled infections, other autoimmune diseases, pregnancy or lactation were excluded. Diagnoses relied on clinical symptoms, serum thyroxine and TRAb, thyroid ultrasound and orbital computed tomography. Ficoll-Paque density gradient centrifugation was used to isolate PBMCs from approximately 11 ml of fresh peripheral blood. Total RNA was extracted using Trizol reagent, and RNA quality was assessed on an Agilent 2100 Bioanalyzer.

This clonotype showed up just a few times. Its antigen remains undetermined. Nothing much larger sits one base from this clone, and base qualities are not available. The TCR beta CDR3 regions were amplified from RNA transcripts. The first round of RT-PCR for the TCR CDR3 was performed with the HTBI primer set and the Qiagen OneStep RT-PCR kit. Libraries were constructed in a second round of multiplex PCR, after which size selection and purification were performed. Libraries were sequenced paired-end with 100 bp reads on an Illumina HiSeq2000. In the paper's pipeline: SOAPnuke was used to process the raw data, with reads discarded if the reads contained adapters or uncalled bases, had a mean Phred below 15, or lacked an exact constant-primer or identifier match. COPE v1.2.5 was used to merge the high-quality paired reads, and each unique nucleotide sequence was defined as a clonotype. MiTCR v1.1 was used to align the clonotypes against IMGT TRBV, TRBD and TRBJ reference segments. Only V-J combinations with frequency above 0.0001, covering 98% to 99.2% of repertoires, were analysed. A TCS score was defined as the ratio of F50 (clonal expansion) to E x V (chaos), with BLOSUM62-based TCRdist applied between CDR3 peptides within each V-J. Welch's t-statistics and random forest reduced fewer than 600 V-J features to 10 to 15, which were used in a naive Bayes classifier (R e1071). TCRdb reprocessing: public reads trimmed at Q25 with fastp, clones called with MiXCR, in-frame beta chains kept. CDR3 protein duplicates are merged, each entry listing the most common genes and DNA. TCRdb's processing, not the study's, gives the V and J calls here. In all, the sample holds some 740,000 distinct CDR3 sequences, and 14% of those were seen once. The ten largest clonotypes hold roughly a tenth of the sample.

Summary of the overall study and its limitations: In validation, progression to ophthalmopathy was predicted by the model with 70.59% sensitivity and just over 72% specificity, a median of approximately 7.1 months before onset. Most expanded thyroid clonotypes (frequency above 0.001) were also detected in blood, suggesting blood repertoires may reflect thyroid immune responses. Sample size was not statistically predetermined, and blinding of investigators to group allocation was not performed. A 13 V-J signature model separated ophthalmopathy from stable hyperthyroidism, with nearly 90% sensitivity and approximately 81% specificity in cross-validation and 80%/75% in testing.

The rearrangement combines TRBV9 with TRBJ2-7; 7 bases in the junction line up with TRBD1. Sequenced material: blood. The TCR comes from a woman aged 18-29 years with Graves' hyperthyroidism. The CDR3 region reads CASSGRQGPSYEQYF. The DNA is as follows: TGTGCCAGCAGCGGGCGACAGGGCCCATCCTACGAGCAGTACTTC. The variable domain in full, with residues beyond the CDR3 obtained from the reference TRBV9 and TRBJ2-7 genes, is DSGVTQTPKHLITATGQRVTLRCSPRSGDLSVYWYQQSLDQGLQFLIQYYNGEERAKGNILERFSAQQFPDLHSELNLSSLELGDSALYFCASSGRQGPSYEQYFGPGTRLTVT.